A selection of T cell receptor beta chains follows, all from one sample in a study of spatial heterogeneity in lung cancer. TCRdb passed the 5' RACE reads through MiXCR, listing each CDR3 protein once. The profile shows about 94,000 distinct CDR3 sequences, 15% to 20% of them singletons. The sequences come from PBMCs, collected at follow-up. The receptors derive from a male donor with early-stage non-small cell lung cancer. Each CDR3 is given with its conserved first and last residue. D genes are given only for firm matches. Size tells how often a clone was seen (once, few, many) or the class of an expanded clone, and some rows leave it out.

TRBV27	TRBJ1-4	few	NA	TGTGCCAGCAGTTCAGTGGGGATTAATGAAAAACTGTTTTTT	CASSSVGINEKLFF
TRBV7-9	TRBJ2-2	few	TRBD2	TGTGCCAGCCGCCCGGGGACTAGCGGGGGGAACACCGGGGAGCTGTTTTTT	CASRPGTSGGNTGELFF
TRBV27	TRBJ1-1	many	NA	TGTGCCAGCAGTTTACGCGAAGGAAACACTGAAGCTTTCTTT	CASSLREGNTEAFF
TRBV7-9	TRBJ2-3	few	NA	TGTGCCAGCAGGCCACGGCTAACAGGACAAAATACGCAGTATTTT	CASRPRLTGQNTQYF
TRBV5-6	TRBJ1-4	many	NA	TGTGCCAGCAGCTTCAACCTTATCCCTAATGAAAAACTGTTTTTT	CASSFNLIPNEKLFF
TRBV4-3	TRBJ2-1	many	NA	TGCGCCAGCAGCCAAGATAGGCGGGAAGTTAAAAATGAGCAGTTCTTC	CASSQDRREVKNEQFF
TRBV29-1	TRBJ2-5	few	TRBD2	TGCAGCGCTTCCGGGGGGGGAAGCGGGGCTAGAGAGACCCAGTACTTC	CSASGGGSGARETQYF
TRBV20-1	TRBJ1-2	few	TRBD1	TGCAGTGCTAGAGATTCGGGACAGGCGCTTGTCTATGGCTACACCTTC	CSARDSGQALVYGYTF
TRBV5-1	TRBJ2-7	NA	NA	TGCGCCAGCAGCTTGGGAGGGAGCGACGAGCAGTACTTC	CASSLGGSDEQYF
TRBV29-1	TRBJ1-1	NA	TRBD1	TGCAGCGTTGCAGGGGGTAACACTGAAGCTTTCTTT	CSVAGGNTEAFF
TRBV6-5	TRBJ1-1	NA	TRBD1	TGTGCCAGCAGTACCCAACAGGGGGCCACTGAAGCTTTCTTT	CASSTQQGATEAFF
TRBV3-1	TRBJ2-1	few	NA	TGTGCCAGCAGCCAGACGGAGACCCACGTTGAGCAGTTCTTC	CASSQTETHVEQFF
TRBV20-1	TRBJ2-1	few	TRBD2	TGCAGTGCTAGAGATGGGGCGGGACCGGCGGGAGGTGAGCAGTTCTTC	CSARDGAGPAGGEQFF
TRBV4-1	TRBJ1-5	few	TRBD1	TGCGCCAGCAGCCAAGGGAGACAGGGCTATCAGCCCCAGCATTTT	CASSQGRQGYQPQHF
TRBV5-1	TRBJ1-3	NA	TRBD1	TGCGCCAGCAGCCCAGGGGGGACTGGAAACACCATATATTTT	CASSPGGTGNTIYF
TRBV18	TRBJ2-1	few	TRBD1	TGTGCCAGCTCATTTGGACAGGGGGACTACAATGAGCAGTTCTTC	CASSFGQGDYNEQFF
TRBV12-5	TRBJ1-3	NA	NA	TGTGCTAGTGGTTTCCGTGGCTCTGGAAACACCATATATTTT	CASGFRGSGNTIYF